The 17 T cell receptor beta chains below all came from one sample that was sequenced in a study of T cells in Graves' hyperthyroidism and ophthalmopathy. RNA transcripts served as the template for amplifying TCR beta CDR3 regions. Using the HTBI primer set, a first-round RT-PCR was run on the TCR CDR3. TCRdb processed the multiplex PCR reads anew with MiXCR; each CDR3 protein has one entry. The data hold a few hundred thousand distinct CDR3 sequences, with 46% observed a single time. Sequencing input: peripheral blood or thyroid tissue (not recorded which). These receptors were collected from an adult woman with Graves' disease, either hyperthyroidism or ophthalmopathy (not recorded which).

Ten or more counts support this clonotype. The CDR3 is CASSSQDWNTEAFF. The CDR3 coding sequence is TGCGCCAGCAGCTCTCAGGACTGGAACACTGAAGCTTTCTTT. The chain uses TRBV5-1 and TRBJ1-1; no reliable D call. Germline lookup yields CDR1 SGHRS and CDR2 YFSETQ. The CDR3 runs 14 residues. Trimming removed 3 bases from V and 1 base from J, with 10 bases in between.

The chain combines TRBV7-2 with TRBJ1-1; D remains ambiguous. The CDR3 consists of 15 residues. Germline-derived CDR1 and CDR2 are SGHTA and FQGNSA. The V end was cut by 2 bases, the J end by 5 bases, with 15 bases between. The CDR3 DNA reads TGTGCCAGCAGCTTACGTCCCGGGATGGTTACTGAAGCTTTCTTT. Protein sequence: CASSLRPGMVTEAFF.

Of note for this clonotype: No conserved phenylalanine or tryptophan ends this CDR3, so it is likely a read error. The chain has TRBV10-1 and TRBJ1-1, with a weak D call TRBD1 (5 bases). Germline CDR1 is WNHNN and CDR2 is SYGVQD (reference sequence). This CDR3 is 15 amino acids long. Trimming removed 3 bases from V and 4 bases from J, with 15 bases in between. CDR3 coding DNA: TGCGCCAGCAGTGACCGGGGCGCGGGGAGCACTGAAGCTTTCCTT. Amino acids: CASSDRGAGSTEAFL.

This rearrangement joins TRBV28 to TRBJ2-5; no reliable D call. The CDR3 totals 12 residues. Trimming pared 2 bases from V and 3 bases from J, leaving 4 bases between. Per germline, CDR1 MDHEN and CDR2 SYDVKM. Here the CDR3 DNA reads TGTGCCAGCAGTTTAGAAAAAGAGACCCAGTACTTC. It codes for CASSLEKETQYF.

In nucleotides, the CDR3 is TGTGCCAGCAGCTCCCTCGTAGCTATAGGCGATGAGCAGTTCTTC. Translation gives CASSSLVAIGDEQFF. The chain joins TRBV7-2 to TRBJ2-1; D not resolved. This CDR3 spans 15 amino acids. In germline, CDR1 is SGHTA, CDR2 FQGNSA. V lost 4 bases and J 8 bases, leaving 18 bases between the germline ends.

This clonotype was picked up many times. This chain's CDR3 is CASSFFSVMSSYEQYF. CDR3 DNA sequence: TGTGCCAGCAGCTTTTTCTCCGTCATGAGCTCCTACGAGCAGTACTTC. The gene calls are TRBV7-8 and TRBJ2-7; D is uncertain. Trimming pared 3 bases from V and 0 bases from J, leaving 15 bases between. The CDR3 has 16 amino acids. Germline loops: CDR1 SGHVS, CDR2 FQNEAQ.

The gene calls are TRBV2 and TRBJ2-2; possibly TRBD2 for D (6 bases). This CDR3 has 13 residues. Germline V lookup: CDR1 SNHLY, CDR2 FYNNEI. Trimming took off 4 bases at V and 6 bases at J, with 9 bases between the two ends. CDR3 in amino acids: CASSGRRAGELFF. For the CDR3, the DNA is TGTGCCAGCAGTGGACGGAGGGCCGGGGAGCTGTTTTTT.

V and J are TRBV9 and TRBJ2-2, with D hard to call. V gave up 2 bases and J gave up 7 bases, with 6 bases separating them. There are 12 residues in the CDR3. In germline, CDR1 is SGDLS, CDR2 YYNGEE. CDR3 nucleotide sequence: TGTGCCAGCAGCGTGGCTTACGGGGAGCTGTTTTTT. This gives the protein CASSVAYGELFF.

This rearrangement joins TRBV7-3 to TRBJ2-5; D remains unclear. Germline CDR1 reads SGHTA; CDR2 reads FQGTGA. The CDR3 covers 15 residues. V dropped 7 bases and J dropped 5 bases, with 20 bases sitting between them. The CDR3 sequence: CASIGELTAGETQYF. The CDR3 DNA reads TGTGCCAGCATCGGCGAATTAACGGCCGGGGAGACCCAGTACTTC.

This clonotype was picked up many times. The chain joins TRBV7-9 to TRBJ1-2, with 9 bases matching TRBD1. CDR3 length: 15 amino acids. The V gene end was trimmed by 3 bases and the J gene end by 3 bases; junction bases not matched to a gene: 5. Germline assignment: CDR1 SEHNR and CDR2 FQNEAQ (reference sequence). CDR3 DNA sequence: TGTGCCAGCAGCTTCTCGGACAGGGGCCACTATGGCTACACCTTC. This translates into CASSFSDRGHYGYTF.

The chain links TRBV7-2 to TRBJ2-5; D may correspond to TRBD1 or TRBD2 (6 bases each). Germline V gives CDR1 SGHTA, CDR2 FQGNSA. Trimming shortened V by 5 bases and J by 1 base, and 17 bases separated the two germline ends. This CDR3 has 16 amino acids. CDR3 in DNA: TGTGCCAGCAGCCTTAAGTTCGGGGGCATCCAAGAGACCCAGTACTTC. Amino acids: CASSLKFGGIQETQYF.

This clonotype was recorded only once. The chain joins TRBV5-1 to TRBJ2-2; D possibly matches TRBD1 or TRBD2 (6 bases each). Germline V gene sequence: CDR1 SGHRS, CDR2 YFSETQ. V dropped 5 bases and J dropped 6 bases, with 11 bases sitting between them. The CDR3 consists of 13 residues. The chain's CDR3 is CASRPGEAGELFF. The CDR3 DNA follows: TGCGCCAGCAGGCCAGGGGAGGCCGGGGAGCTGTTTTTT.

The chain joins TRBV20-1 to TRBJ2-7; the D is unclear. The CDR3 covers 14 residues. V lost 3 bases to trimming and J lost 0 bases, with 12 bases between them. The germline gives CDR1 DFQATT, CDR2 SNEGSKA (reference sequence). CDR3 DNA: TGCAGTGCTAGGGACCCCACCAGCTCCTACGAGCAGTACTTC. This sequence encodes CSARDPTSSYEQYF.

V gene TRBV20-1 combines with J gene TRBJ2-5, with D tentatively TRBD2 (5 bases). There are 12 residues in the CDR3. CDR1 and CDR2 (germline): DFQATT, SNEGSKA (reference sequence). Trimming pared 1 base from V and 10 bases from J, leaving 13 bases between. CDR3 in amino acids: CSARVEGKDQYF. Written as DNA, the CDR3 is TGCAGTGCTAGAGTAGAGGGCAAGGACCAGTACTTC.

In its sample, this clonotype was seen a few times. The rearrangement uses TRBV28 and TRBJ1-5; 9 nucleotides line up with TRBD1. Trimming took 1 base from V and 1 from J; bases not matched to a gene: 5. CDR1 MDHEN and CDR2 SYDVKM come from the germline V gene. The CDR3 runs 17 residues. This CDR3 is CASSLSGTGSSNQPQHF. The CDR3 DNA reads TGTGCCAGCAGTTTATCCGGGACAGGGAGCAGCAATCAGCCCCAGCATTTT.

This CDR3 reads CASSPMPRTGELFF. The CDR3 DNA follows: TGTGCCAGCTCACCGATGCCCAGGACCGGGGAGCTGTTTTTT. The chain has TRBV18 and TRBJ2-2; no definite D call. The CDR3 is made up of 14 amino acids. Germline CDR1 is KGHSH and CDR2 is LQKENI. V dropped 3 bases and J dropped 5 bases, with 10 bases sitting between them.

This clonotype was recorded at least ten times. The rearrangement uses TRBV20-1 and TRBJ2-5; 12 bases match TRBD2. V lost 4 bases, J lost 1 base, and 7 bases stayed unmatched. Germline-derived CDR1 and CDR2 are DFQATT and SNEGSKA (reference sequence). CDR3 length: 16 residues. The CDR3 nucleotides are TGCAGTGCTACCCCCCTAGCGGGAGGGTTCCAAGAGACCCAGTACTTC. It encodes CSATPLAGGFQETQYF.